The 13 T cell receptor beta chains in this list originate from one sample, sequenced in a study of immune evolution from preneoplasia to lung adenocarcinoma. Libraries were prepared by immunoSEQ multiplex PCR; TCRdb keeps only in-frame clonotypes and omits some of them. Of about 41,000 clones in the sample, less than 80% were seen once. Sequenced: FFPE invasive lung adenocarcinoma tissue. Receptors were obtained from a person aged 55-75 years with lung adenocarcinoma.

This chain links TRBV5-1 with TRBJ2-5, with 7 nucleotides matching TRBD2. J gave up 0 bases and V 6 bases, and 8 bases lay outside the gene matches. Germline CDR1 SGHRS, CDR2 YFSETQ. CDR3 length: 15 residues. DNA of the CDR3: TGCGCCAGCATCCCCCAAGCGGGAAACCAAGAGACCCAGTACTTC. Amino acid sequence: CASIPQAGNQETQYF.

The chain recombines TRBV7-9 with TRBJ2-7, with D uncertain. From germline, CDR1 is SEHNR and CDR2 FQNEAQ (reference sequence). The CDR3 contains 12 residues. Trimming removed 1 base at V and 7 bases at J, with 8 bases between. The CDR3 DNA reads as TGTGCCAGCAGCTTAGGGGTTCGGGAGCAGTACTTC. Amino acids: CASSLGVREQYF.

The chain couples TRBV14 to TRBJ1-1; tentatively, D is TRBD1 (6 bases). The ends were cut back, 4 bases at V and 8 bases at J, with 11 bases in the middle. The CDR3 loop spans 12 amino acids. Germline V lookup: CDR1 SGHDN, CDR2 FVKESK. In nucleotides, the CDR3 is TGTGCCAGCAGCCTCAGGGGTGGCGAAGCTTTCTTT. This encodes CASSLRGGEAFF.

A single count supports this clone. The chain is built from TRBV28 and TRBJ1-5; 9 bases map to TRBD1. Germline V gene sequence: CDR1 MDHEN, CDR2 SYDVKM. CDR3 size: 14 residues. Unmatched junction bases numbered 5, after V lost 6 bases and J lost 5 bases. The CDR3: CASRTTGGYQPQHF. DNA for the CDR3: TGTGCCAGCAGGACGACAGGGGGTTATCAGCCCCAGCATTTT.

This clone appeared once. The chain joins TRBV7-3 to TRBJ1-1; D gene unclear. The CDR3 sequence is 14 residues long. V lost 0 bases and J 1 base, leaving 6 bases between the germline ends. Germline CDR1 SGHTA, CDR2 FQGTGA. CDR3 sequence reads: CASSLTARNTEAFF. Written as DNA, the CDR3 is TGTGCCAGCAGCTTAACCGCCAGGAACACTGAAGCTTTCTTT.

This rearrangement joins TRBV7-2 to TRBJ2-1; D is possibly TRBD2 (6 bases). The CDR3 loop spans 15 amino acids. V was pared by 2 bases and J by 3 bases, with 11 bases between. Germline V gene sequence: CDR1 SGHTA, CDR2 FQGNSA. The CDR3 loop is CASSLSGTGYNEQFF. CDR3 sequence (DNA): TGTGCCAGCAGCTTAAGTGGGACTGGCTACAATGAGCAGTTCTTC. The full variable domain, completed using reference TRBV7-2 and TRBJ2-1, is GAGVSQSPSNKVTEKGKDVELRCDPISGHTALYWYRQSLGQGLEFLIYFQGNSAPDKSGLPSDRFSAERTGGSVSTLTIQRTQQEDSAVYLCASSLSGTGYNEQFFGPGTRLTVL.

The chain recombines TRBV20-1 with TRBJ1-2; no clear D. Looked up from germline, CDR1 is DFQATT and CDR2 is SNEGSKA (reference sequence). Trimming removed 5 bases from V and 6 bases from J, with 7 bases in between. This CDR3 region has 10 residues. CDR3 nucleotides: TGCAGTGCTCTCAGCAATGGCTACACCTTC. The encoded protein is CSALSNGYTF.

This chain connects TRBV4-1 to TRBJ2-3; D is perhaps TRBD2 (5 bases). This CDR3 comprises 16 residues. Trimming took off 1 base at V and 2 bases at J, with 13 bases between the two ends. Germline CDR1 MGHRA, CDR2 YSYEKL. The CDR3 nucleotides read TGCGCCAGCAGCCAAGTTCCAGCCGGGAACACAGATACGCAGTATTTT. Translated: CASSQVPAGNTDTQYF.

The CDR3 DNA follows: TGTGCCAGCAGTCGACTAGTAGAAAATGAGCAGTTCTTC. Residues: CASSRLVENEQFF. The chain combines TRBV14 with TRBJ2-1; D may be TRBD2 (6 bases). Germline lookup yields CDR1 SGHDN and CDR2 FVKESK. The CDR3 contains 13 residues. The V and J ends lost 6 bases and 7 bases respectively, with 13 bases between them.

The genes are TRBV19 and TRBJ2-1; D may be TRBD2 (6 bases). The germline CDR1 and CDR2 sequences are LNHDA and SQIVND (reference sequence). This CDR3 region has 11 residues. Trimming took 10 bases from V and 9 from J, leaving 13 bases between them. As DNA, the CDR3 is TGTGCCACCCGGGAGTACCGTGAGCAGTTCTTC. Translation: CATREYREQFF.

The rearrangement uses TRBV2 and TRBJ1-2; 7 nucleotides match TRBD1. The germline V gene encodes CDR1 SNHLY and CDR2 FYNNEI. V shed 8 bases and J 0 bases; nucleotides not matched to a gene: 9. The CDR3 has 15 amino acids. Here the CDR3 reads CASGTPGQSNYGYTF. CDR3 DNA: TGTGCCAGCGGAACCCCGGGACAGTCTAACTATGGCTACACCTTC.

This chain uses TRBV18 with TRBJ2-7; 8 bases map to TRBD2. Losses at the gene ends were 6 bases for V and 7 bases for J; bases not matched to a gene: 14. Germline V CDR1 and CDR2: KGHSH, LQKENI. The length of the CDR3 is 15 residues. In nucleotides, the CDR3 is TGTGCCAGCTCCCTACCGGAGGCGGGAGGTCGGGAGCAGTACTTC. It specifies CASSLPEAGGREQYF. The whole variable domain, remainder taken from reference TRBV18 and TRBJ2-7, is NAGVMQNPRHLVRRRGQEARLRCSPMKGHSHVYWYRQLPEEGLKFMVYLQKENIIDESGMPKERFSAEFPKEGPSILRIQQVVRGDSAAYFCASSLPEAGGREQYFGPGTRLTVT.

The chain combines TRBV19 with TRBJ2-7; D call uncertain. V dropped 4 bases and J dropped 2 bases, with 15 bases sitting between them. The germline gives CDR1 LNHDA, CDR2 SQIVND (reference sequence). The CDR3 totals 15 residues. The CDR3 region has the DNA TGTGCCAGTAGTAATATTAGAGGAACAGCCTACGAGCAGTACTTC. Its protein is CASSNIRGTAYEQYF.